A selection of T cell receptor beta chains follows, all from one sample in a study of cytomegalovirus exposure and HLA in healthy donors. Clones were read by immunoSEQ multiplex PCR, and TCRdb kept only the in-frame ones, dropping some. The table lists roughly 120,000 clones, roughly 84% of them singletons. Sequencing used PBMCs. The origin of the receptors is a woman in her 30s in good health and CMV-seronegative. The CDR3 runs from the conserved cysteine through the conserved F or W. The D gene is left open where the match is weak. Expanded clones are given a class, and other clones once, few, many or no size at all.

d_gene	abundance	v_gene	j_gene	CDR3aa	CDR3nt
NA	NA	TRBV6-5	TRBJ1-2	CASSSTVFYGYTF	TGTGCCAGCAGTTCAACGGTCTTCTATGGCTACACCTTC
NA	NA	TRBV4-1	TRBJ1-1	CASSQVGRGRESNTEAFF	TGCGCCAGCAGCCAAGTGGGGAGGGGGAGAGAATCGAACACTGAAGCTTTCTTT
TRBD1	NA	TRBV4-1	TRBJ2-5	CASSQGQQETQYF	TGCGCCAGCAGCCAGGGACAGCAAGAGACCCAGTACTTC
NA	NA	TRBV21-1	TRBJ1-1	CASSPRQDHNMNTEAFF	TGTGCCAGCAGCCCGCGACAGGACCATAACATGAACACTGAAGCTTTCTTT
NA	once	TRBV25-1	TRBJ1-1	CASSEYVGGRAFF	TGTGCCAGCAGTGAATATGTGGGGGGTAGGGCTTTCTTT
NA	NA	TRBV29-1	TRBJ1-4	CSVGSSEKLFF	TGCAGCGTTGGGTCCAGTGAAAAACTGTTTTTT
NA	NA	TRBV5-5	TRBJ2-7	CASSLARDNSYEQYF	TGTGCCAGCAGCTTGGCTCGGGACAACTCCTACGAGCAGTACTTC
TRBD1	NA	TRBV18	TRBJ2-1	CASSLTGQGNEQFF	TGTGCCAGCTCACTAACTGGACAGGGGAATGAGCAGTTCTTC
TRBD1	NA	TRBV5-1	TRBJ1-3	CASSPGTGGFGGNTIYF	TGCGCCAGCAGCCCCGGGACAGGAGGCTTTGGTGGAAACACCATATATTTT
TRBD2	NA	TRBV5-6	TRBJ2-7	CASSFGTSGGPGGPYF	TGTGCCAGCAGCTTTGGGACTAGCGGGGGGCCTGGAGGGCCGTACTTC
NA	NA	TRBV5-4	TRBJ1-3	CASSLGLSSGNTIYF	TGTGCCAGCAGCTTGGGACTGAGCTCTGGAAACACCATATATTTT
TRBD2	NA	TRBV5-4	TRBJ2-3	CASSPLRGSTDTQYF	TGTGCCAGCAGCCCTTTGCGGGGGAGCACAGATACGCAGTATTTT
NA	NA	TRBV27	TRBJ1-1	CASSLIGGGTEAFF	TGTGCCAGCAGTTTAATAGGGGGAGGGACTGAAGCTTTCTTT
TRBD1	NA	TRBV19	TRBJ1-4	CASSRTGVKLFF	TGTGCCAGTAGTCGGACAGGGGTAAAACTGTTTTTT
NA	NA	TRBV10-3	TRBJ1-1	CAITPSGLTEAFF	TGTGCCATCACCCCGTCAGGTCTCACTGAAGCTTTCTTT
TRBD1	NA	TRBV4-1	TRBJ1-1	CASSQGNRGTEAFF	TGCGCCAGCAGCCAAGGAAACAGGGGCACTGAAGCTTTCTTT
TRBD1	NA	TRBV5-1	TRBJ1-1	CASRRFQGANTEAFF	TGCGCCAGCCGGCGTTTCCAGGGGGCGAACACTGAAGCTTTCTTT
NA	NA	TRBV7-2	TRBJ2-1	CASSPLSSYNEQFF	TGTGCCAGCAGCCCTCTGAGCTCCTACAATGAGCAGTTCTTC
NA	few	TRBV30	TRBJ1-1	CAWSTGEGTEAFF	TGTGCCTGGAGTACCGGGGAAGGCACTGAAGCTTTCTTT
NA	NA	TRBV6-5	TRBJ1-1	CASSSPGRGRGTEAFF	TGTGCCAGCAGTTCCCCCGGACGAGGGAGAGGGACTGAAGCTTTCTTT
NA	NA	TRBV7-9	TRBJ2-7	CASSPTDRIYEQYF	TGTGCCAGCAGCCCCACGGACAGAATCTACGAGCAGTACTTC
NA	NA	TRBV6-5	TRBJ1-1	CASSYSAGKGTEAFF	TGTGCCAGCAGTTACTCAGCAGGGAAGGGCACTGAAGCTTTCTTT
NA	NA	TRBV7-3	TRBJ2-3	CASSLGAGTNTDTQYF	TGTGCCAGCAGCTTAGGGGCTGGGACAAACACAGATACGCAGTATTTT
NA	NA	TRBV30	TRBJ2-6	CAWSGSGLPHGANVLTF	TGTGCCTGGAGTGGATCCGGACTCCCGCATGGGGCCAACGTCCTGACTTTC
TRBD1	NA	TRBV30	TRBJ1-6	CAWGLKGQGNSPLHF	TGTGCCTGGGGTCTGAAGGGACAGGGAAATTCACCCCTCCACTTT
NA	NA	TRBV18	TRBJ2-5	CASSYEETQYF	TGTGCCAGCTCGTATGAAGAGACCCAGTACTTC
NA	NA	TRBV18	TRBJ1-1	CASSPGEMNTEAFF	TGTGCCAGCTCACCCGGGGAGATGAACACTGAAGCTTTCTTT
NA	few	TRBV7-2	TRBJ2-3	CASSLVGSTQYF	TGTGCCAGCAGCTTAGTTGGGAGTACGCAGTATTTT
NA	NA	TRBV7-2	TRBJ2-7	CASSLDRGTYEQYF	TGTGCCAGCAGCTTAGATCGGGGAACCTACGAGCAGTACTTC
TRBD1	NA	TRBV2	TRBJ2-4	CASGQGAVNIQYF	TGTGCCAGCGGACAGGGGGCCGTGAACATTCAGTACTTC
NA	NA	TRBV4-1	TRBJ1-1	CASSLFSDTTEAFF	TGCGCCAGCAGCCTATTTTCCGACACAACTGAAGCTTTCTTT
NA	NA	TRBV19	TRBJ1-1	CASSMTPTPVNTEAFF	TGTGCCAGTAGTATGACCCCGACACCCGTGAACACTGAAGCTTTCTTT
NA	NA	TRBV30	TRBJ1-2	CACPVGRERVLGYTF	TGTGCCTGCCCTGTAGGAAGGGAGAGGGTTTTAGGCTACACCTTC
TRBD2	NA	TRBV15	TRBJ2-1	CATSPGGHSYNEQFF	TGTGCCACCAGCCCGGGGGGGCACTCCTACAATGAGCAGTTCTTC
NA	few	TRBV27	TRBJ2-7	CASSLGGWGYEQYF	TGTGCCAGCAGTTTAGGAGGGTGGGGTTACGAGCAGTACTTC